What follows are 21 T cell receptor beta chains derived from one specimen sequenced in a study of T cells in Graves' hyperthyroidism and ophthalmopathy. From RNA transcripts, TCR beta CDR3 regions were amplified. HTBI primers were employed in a first-round RT-PCR of the TCR CDR3. TCRdb ran MiXCR on the multiplex PCR reads and lists one entry per CDR3 protein. The sample shows about 410,000 distinct CDR3 sequences, 14% to 15% of them seen only once. Sequenced: blood. These receptor sequences come from a man aged 18-30 years with Graves' ophthalmopathy.

At least ten counts were recorded for this clonotype. The chain recombines TRBV2 with TRBJ2-5, with D maybe TRBD2 (6 bases). This CDR3 has 12 residues. Germline V CDR1 and CDR2: SNHLY, FYNNEI. Trimming pared 11 bases from V and 4 bases from J, leaving 14 bases between. CDR3 coding DNA: TGTGCCGGAGGGATTTTGAGAGAGACCCAGTACTTC. This translates into CAGGILRETQYF.

This clonotype was observed at least ten times. This rearrangement joins TRBV2 to TRBJ1-4, with D tentatively TRBD1 (6 bases). Per the germline V gene, CDR1 is SNHLY and CDR2 is FYNNEI. CDR3 length: 13 residues. The V and J ends lost 7 bases and 7 bases respectively, with 13 bases between them. CDR3 protein: CASNGGHSEKLFF. CDR3 coding DNA: TGTGCCAGCAACGGGGGGCATAGTGAAAAACTGTTTTTT. Drawing the rest from reference TRBV2 and TRBJ1-4, the complete variable domain is EPEVTQTPSHQVTQMGQEVILRCVPISNHLYFYWYRQILGQKVEFLVSFYNNEISEKSEIFDDQFSVERPDGSNFTLKIRSTKLEDSAMYFCASNGGHSEKLFFGSGTQLSVL.

Many counts were recorded for this clonotype. This chain uses TRBV20-1 with TRBJ2-7, with 7 bases lining up with TRBD2. Trimming cost V 3 bases and J 4 bases; bases outside gene matches: 3. The CDR3 covers 12 residues. The germline gives CDR1 DFQATT, CDR2 SNEGSKA (reference sequence). The CDR3 coding sequence is TGCAGTGCTAGCGGGGGGAAATACGAGCAGTACTTC. Translated: CSASGGKYEQYF.

There are many counts of this clonotype. This chain links TRBV7-3 with TRBJ1-2; D unclear. Per the germline V gene, CDR1 is SGHTA and CDR2 is FQGTGA. The germline V and J ends were trimmed by 2 bases and 5 bases, with 9 bases remaining between them. The CDR3 is 13 amino acids. CDR3 nucleotide sequence: TGTGCCAGCAGCTTATCTCCCGGTTATGGCTACACCTTC. This codes for CASSLSPGYGYTF.

This clonotype was seen repeatedly, ten times or more. CDR3 DNA sequence: TGTGCCAGCAGGAGGACAGGGGGCTCAGAGACCCAGTACTTC. Its protein is CASRRTGGSETQYF. The rearrangement links TRBV2 to TRBJ2-5, with TRBD1 matching 11 bases. The CDR3 is made up of 14 amino acids. Trimming cost V 6 bases and J 4 bases; bases outside gene matches: 4. From germline, CDR1 is SNHLY and CDR2 FYNNEI.

The chain recombines TRBV7-3 with TRBJ2-2; TRBD2 agrees at 10 bases. V shed 2 bases and J 8 bases; nucleotides not matched to a gene: 8. Germline-derived CDR1 and CDR2 are SGHTA and FQGTGA. The CDR3 spans 16 residues. The CDR3 spells CASSLLAGEIPGELFF. In DNA form, the CDR3 reads TGTGCCAGCAGCTTACTAGCGGGAGAAATCCCAGGGGAGCTGTTTTTT. The full variable domain, completed using reference TRBV7-3 and TRBJ2-2, is GAGVSQTPSNKVTEKGKYVELRCDPISGHTALYWYRQSLGQGPEFLIYFQGTGAADDSGLPNDRFFAVRPEGSVSTLKIQRTERGDSAVYLCASSLLAGEIPGELFFGEGSRLTVL.

CDR3 coding DNA: TGTGCCATCACCCAGCTCCCCTCTGGAAACACCATATATTTT. Amino acids: CAITQLPSGNTIYF. The chain couples TRBV10-3 to TRBJ1-3; D call uncertain. V shed 7 bases and J shed 0 bases, with 10 bases lying between them. Germline assignment: CDR1 ENHRY and CDR2 SYGVKD. This CDR3 has 14 residues.

Many counts were recorded for this clonotype. V usage is TRBV5-1 and J usage is TRBJ2-7, with 7 bases aligning to TRBD1. CDR3 length: 14 residues. Trimming at V came to 2 bases and at J to 6 bases, leaving 8 bases not matched to a gene. Germline V gene lookup returns CDR1 SGHRS and CDR2 YFSETQ. This chain's CDR3 is CASSFGTALGEQYF. As DNA, the CDR3 is TGCGCCAGCAGCTTTGGGACAGCCCTCGGCGAGCAGTACTTC.

This clonotype was seen a handful of times. The V gene is TRBV14, the J gene TRBJ2-7; 8 bases agree with TRBD1. CDR1 SGHDN and CDR2 FVKESK come from the germline V gene. The CDR3 runs 13 residues. V lost 3 bases, J lost 3 bases, and 1 base stayed unmatched. CDR3 region: CASSQTGDYEQYF. CDR3 bases: TGTGCCAGCAGCCAGACAGGGGACTACGAGCAGTACTTC.

In this sample, this clonotype turned up many times. V and J are TRBV3-1 and TRBJ1-2; 7 nucleotides line up with TRBD1. With 4 bases clipped from V and 0 bases from J, the junction kept 5 bases outside the gene matches. The CDR3 has 15 amino acids. Germline CDR1 LGHDT, CDR2 YNNKEL (reference sequence). Here the CDR3 reads CASSRDSRANYGYTF. For the CDR3, the DNA is TGTGCCAGCAGCCGGGACAGCCGAGCTAACTATGGCTACACCTTC.

Comment on this clonotype: This may come from a read error, since a much larger clone is one base off. This chain connects TRBV11-3 to TRBJ2-5, with D perhaps being TRBD1 or TRBD2 (5 bases each). The CDR3 extends over 13 amino acids. CDR1 and CDR2 (germline): SGHNT, YENEEA. V lost 3 bases to trimming and J lost 8 bases, with 13 bases between them. The CDR3 nucleotides are TGTGCCAGCAGCTTCTCCGGTGGGGGTACCCAGTACTTC. Its protein product is CASSFSGGGTQYF. Full variable domain (rest looked up from reference TRBV11-3 and TRBJ2-5): EAGVVQSPRYKIIEKKQPVAFWCNPISGHNTLYWYLQNLGQGPELLIRYENEEAVDDSQLPKDRFSAERLKGVDSTLKIQPAELGDSAVYLCASSFSGGGTQYFGPGTRLLVL.

This clonotype turned up a few times. The rearrangement links TRBV5-1 to TRBJ2-2, with a possible D match to TRBD1 (6 bases). V was cut by 5 bases and J by 1 base, with 12 bases left in between. Germline CDR1 reads SGHRS; CDR2 reads YFSETQ. This CDR3 has 15 residues. DNA for the CDR3: TGCGCCAGCAGAGAGACAGGAGTGAACACCGGGGAGCTGTTTTTT. This gives the protein CASRETGVNTGELFF.

The sample holds many counts of this clonotype. CDR3: CASSFGLGTDTQYF. Here the CDR3 DNA reads TGCGCCAGCAGCTTCGGACTGGGCACAGATACGCAGTATTTT. The chain joins TRBV5-1 to TRBJ2-3; TRBD2 is a possible D gene (5 bases). Between the trimmed V and J ends, which lost 2 bases and 1 base, there was a span of 8 bases. From germline, CDR1 is SGHRS and CDR2 YFSETQ. CDR3 length: 14 residues.

The chain is built from TRBV20-1 and TRBJ2-2, with D perhaps TRBD2 (5 bases). Germline V gives CDR1 DFQATT, CDR2 SNEGSKA (reference sequence). Trimming stripped 1 base from V and 11 bases from J, with 17 bases between. This CDR3 spans 14 amino acids. The CDR3 DNA follows: TGCAGTGCTAGAGGAGCGAGCACCGGGGTTGAGCTGTTTTTT. Translated: CSARGASTGVELFF.

This clonotype turned up a few times. This chain's CDR3 is CSVGTHENSPLHF. In DNA, the CDR3 is TGCAGCGTTGGGACACACGAGAATTCACCCCTCCACTTT. The rearrangement links TRBV29-1 to TRBJ1-6; TRBD1 might be the D (5 bases). CDR3 length: 13 amino acids. V lost 4 bases and J 7 bases, leaving 11 bases between the germline ends. CDR1 is SQVTM, CDR2 ANQGSEA, per germline. The variable domain in full, with the rest retrieved from reference TRBV29-1 and TRBJ1-6, is SAVISQKPSRDICQRGTSLTIQCQVDSQVTMMFWYRQQPGQSLTLIATANQGSEATYESGFVIDKFPISRPNLTFSTLTVSNMSPEDSSIYLCSVGTHENSPLHFGNGTRLTVT.

This clonotype was seen repeatedly, ten times or more. The chain couples TRBV2 to TRBJ2-7; TRBD1 matches 8 bases. The CDR3 extends over 13 amino acids. The germline CDR1 and CDR2 sequences are SNHLY and FYNNEI. The V gene end was trimmed by 6 bases and the J gene end by 2 bases; junction bases not matched to a gene: 3. The CDR3 sequence is CASRDRDTYEQYF. The CDR3 DNA follows: TGTGCCAGCAGGGACAGGGACACCTACGAGCAGTACTTC.

This clonotype appeared a few times. V and J are TRBV7-9 and TRBJ1-2, with 7 bases matching TRBD1. There are 15 residues in the CDR3. Germline CDR1 SEHNR, CDR2 FQNEAQ (reference sequence). After removal of 4 bases from V and 7 bases from J, the junction contained 12 bases not matched to a gene. CDR3 DNA sequence: TGTGCCAGCAGCTCATACGACAGGGATGGTGGTGGCTACACCTTC. Translating it yields CASSSYDRDGGGYTF.

This clonotype showed up many times. The chain has TRBV5-1 and TRBJ2-7; D ambiguous. The V gene lost 4 bases and the J gene lost 2 bases, with 10 bases spanning the gap. The CDR3 contains 13 residues. Per germline, CDR1 SGHRS and CDR2 YFSETQ. Here the CDR3 DNA reads TGCGCCAGCAGCACCGGGCTCACCTACGAGCAGTACTTC. This gives the protein CASSTGLTYEQYF.

At least ten counts were recorded for this clonotype. The chain is built from TRBV9 and TRBJ1-2; TRBD1 is a possible D gene (6 bases). The germline V gene has CDR1 SGDLS and CDR2 YYNGEE. V was clipped by 4 bases and J by 3 bases, with 13 bases between them. The length of the CDR3 is 14 residues. The CDR3 DNA reads TGTGCCAGCAGCCAGGGGCAGTCGCACTATGGCTACACCTTC. This translates into CASSQGQSHYGYTF. The whole variable domain, remainder taken from reference TRBV9 and TRBJ1-2, is DSGVTQTPKHLITATGQRVTLRCSPRSGDLSVYWYQQSLDQGLQFLIQYYNGEERAKGNILERFSAQQFPDLHSELNLSSLELGDSALYFCASSQGQSHYGYTFGSGTRLTVV.

As concerns this clonotype: One end of the junction does not line up with germline, which may come from a read error. The gene calls are TRBV3-1 and TRBJ2-7, with D unclear. CDR1 is LGHDT and CDR2 is YNNKEL in the germline V gene (reference sequence). The CDR3 loop spans 13 amino acids. The CDR3 DNA reads as TGTGCCAGCAGCCAAGAACTTGCTTACGAGCGGTACTTC. This gives the protein CASSQELAYERYF.

The chain uses TRBV4-1 and TRBJ2-5; 13 bases agree with TRBD2. Germline V gives CDR1 MGHRA, CDR2 YSYEKL. Trimming cost V 1 base and J 3 bases; bases outside gene matches: 8. The CDR3 contains 18 residues. As DNA, the CDR3 is TGCGCCAGCAGCCAAGGCACTAGCGGGGGGGGGTCGGAAGAGACCCAGTACTTC. This translates into CASSQGTSGGGSEETQYF.